This TCR beta chain was obtained from a study of T cell repertoires in cytomegalovirus infection. Study-level background: Both a matching HLA type and CMV infection were indicated by public TCR beta signatures.

The CDR3 is 15 residues long. V was shortened by 0 bases and J by 7 bases, with 17 bases between the two germline ends. Germline assignment: CDR1 SGDLS and CDR2 YYNGEE. Notes on the study in general: Cumulated frequencies of public TCR beta families served to identify carriers of CMV plus the relevant HLA. The ex vivo response was dominated by HLA-C-restricted CMV-specific TCR beta clonotypes.

TCRdb passed the reads through MiXCR, listing each CDR3 protein once. Among under 300,000 distinct CDR3 sequences listed, about a sixth were seen once. Notes on this clonotype: The antigen is undetermined.

Sequencing was performed on CD8+ T cells from PBMCs. The receptor comes from a human donor in good health (CMV status not recorded). Some clones in this sample may be carry-over from other donors' samples. The chain recombines TRBV9 with TRBJ2-7; no clear D. CDR3 residues: CASSVAVGPTEEQYF. CDR3 bases: TGTGCCAGCAGCGTAGCTGTCGGGCCTACTGAGGAGCAGTACTTC. Looking up the rest from reference TRBV9 and TRBJ2-7 gives the full variable domain: DSGVTQTPKHLITATGQRVTLRCSPRSGDLSVYWYQQSLDQGLQFLIQYYNGEERAKGNILERFSAQQFPDLHSELNLSSLELGDSALYFCASSVAVGPTEEQYFGPGTRLTVT.